This TCR beta chain was retrieved from a study of OX40 agonist ivuxolimab in advanced cancers. The junction had 9 bases not matched to a gene; V was cut back by 4 bases and J by 7 bases. This CDR3 has 16 residues. Germline V lookup: CDR1 SGHAT, CDR2 FQNNGV. Sequencing was performed with immunoSEQ multiplex PCR; in TCRdb, only in-frame clones are kept and a portion is missing. The sample contains approximately 89,000 clones, 87% of which appear only once. This chain connects TRBV11-2 to TRBJ2-1, with 11 bases that match TRBD2. This clonotype was obtained from an adult with an advanced solid tumor such as melanoma, head and neck, liver or kidney cancer. The material sequenced was CD4+ or CD8+ T cells sorted from blood, taken in a trial of the OX40 agonist ivuxolimab. The CDR3 reads CASSSLAGGTGNEQFF. CDR3 nucleotides: TGTGCCAGCAGCTCATTAGCGGGGGGGACGGGTAATGAGCAGTTCTTC.